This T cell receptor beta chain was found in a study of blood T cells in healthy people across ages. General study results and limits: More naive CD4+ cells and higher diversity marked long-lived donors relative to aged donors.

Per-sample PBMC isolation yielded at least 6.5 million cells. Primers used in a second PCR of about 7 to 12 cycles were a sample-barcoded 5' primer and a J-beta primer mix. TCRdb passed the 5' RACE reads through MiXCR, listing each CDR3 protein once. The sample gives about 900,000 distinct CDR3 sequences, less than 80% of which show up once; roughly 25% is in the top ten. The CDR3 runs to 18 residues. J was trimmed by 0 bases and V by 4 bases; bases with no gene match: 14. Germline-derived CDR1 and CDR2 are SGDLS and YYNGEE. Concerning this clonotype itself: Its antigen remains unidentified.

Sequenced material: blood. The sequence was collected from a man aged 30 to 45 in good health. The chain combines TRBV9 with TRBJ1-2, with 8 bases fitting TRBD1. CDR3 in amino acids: CASSLQTGGQAANYGYTF. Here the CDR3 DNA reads TGTGCCAGCAGCTTGCAGACGGGGGGACAGGCAGCTAACTATGGCTACACCTTC.